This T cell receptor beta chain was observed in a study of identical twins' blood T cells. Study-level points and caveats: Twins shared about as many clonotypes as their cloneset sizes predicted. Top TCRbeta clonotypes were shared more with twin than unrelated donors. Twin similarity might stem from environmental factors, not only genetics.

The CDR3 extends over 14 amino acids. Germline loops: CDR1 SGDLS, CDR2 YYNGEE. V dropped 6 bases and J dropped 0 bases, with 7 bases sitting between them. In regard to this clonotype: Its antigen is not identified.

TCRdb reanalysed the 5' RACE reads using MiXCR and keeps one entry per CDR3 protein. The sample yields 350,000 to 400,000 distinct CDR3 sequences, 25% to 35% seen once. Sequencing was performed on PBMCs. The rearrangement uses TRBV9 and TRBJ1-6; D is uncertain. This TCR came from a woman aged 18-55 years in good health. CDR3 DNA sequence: TGTGCCAGCACGGGGAGCTCCTATAATTCACCCCTCCACTTT. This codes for CASTGSSYNSPLHF.